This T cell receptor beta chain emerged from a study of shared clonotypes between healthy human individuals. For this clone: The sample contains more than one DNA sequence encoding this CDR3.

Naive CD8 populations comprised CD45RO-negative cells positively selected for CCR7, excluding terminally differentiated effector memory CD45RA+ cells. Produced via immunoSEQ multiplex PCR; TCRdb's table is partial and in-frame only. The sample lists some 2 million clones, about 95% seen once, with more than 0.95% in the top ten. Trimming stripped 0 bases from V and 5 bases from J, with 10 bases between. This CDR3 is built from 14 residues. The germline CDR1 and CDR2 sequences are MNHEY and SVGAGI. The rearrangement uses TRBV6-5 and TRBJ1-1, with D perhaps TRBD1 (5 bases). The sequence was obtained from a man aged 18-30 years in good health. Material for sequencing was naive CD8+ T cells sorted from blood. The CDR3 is CASSYSGEGTEAFF. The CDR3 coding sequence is TGTGCCAGCAGTTACTCGGGGGAGGGTACTGAAGCTTTCTTT.